This entry features one T cell receptor (beta chain) sequence. Its antigen is unidentified. The V gene's germline CDR1 is MRHNA and CDR2 SNTAGT. This CDR3 is 15 amino acids long. J gave up 0 bases and V 6 bases, and 5 bases lay outside the gene matches. The data were obtained in a study of T cell responses to AZD1222 COVID-19 vaccine. Sequencing was performed with immunoSEQ multiplex PCR; in TCRdb, only in-frame clones are kept and a portion is missing. The table records about 110,000 clones, 88% of them present only once. Study results and limitations: CD4 TCRs covered the whole spike, strongest at regions 160-218 and 743-854. Reports say nearly half of spike-specific TCRs go after unmutated variant regions. Donors were mostly white British, more females; clonal diversity possibly underestimated. In all cases, repertoires were sampled only after the peak T cell response.

This chain joins TRBV6-4 and TRBJ2-3, with 8 positions matching TRBD1. The material sequenced was peripheral blood, taken on day 0 of MenACWY control vaccination. The clonotype was recovered from an adult in good health. CDR3 protein: CASRDRGSSTDTQYF. CDR3 DNA: TGTGCCAGCAGAGACAGGGGTTCTAGCACAGATACGCAGTATTTT.